These 2 T cell receptor beta chains came from one sample sequenced in a study of T cell responses to AZD1222 COVID-19 vaccine. Clones were sequenced by immunoSEQ multiplex PCR, and TCRdb holds only the in-frame ones, with some missing. The repertoire holds about 130,000 clones, with 93% as singletons. This material consisted of peripheral blood, taken on day 0 of AZD1222 vaccination. These receptors were obtained from an adult in good health.

This chain links TRBV5-1 with TRBJ1-4, with D perhaps matching TRBD1 (5 bases). V gave up 0 bases and J gave up 11 bases, with 14 bases separating them. The CDR3 is made up of 14 amino acids. The germline V gene has CDR1 SGHRS and CDR2 YFSETQ. The CDR3 DNA reads as TGCGCCAGCAGCTTGGACGGGGCTGGAGTGAAACTGTTTTTT. It codes for CASSLDGAGVKLFF.

This clone is a singleton in its sample. The CDR3 DNA follows: TGTGCCAGCAGTTTAGTGGACAGGGGTGCCGAGCAGTACTTC. Translated, it gives CASSLVDRGAEQYF. The rearrangement joins TRBV28 to TRBJ2-5, with 9 positions matching TRBD1. The end of the DNA is better explained by TRBJ2-7, so the J call may be wrong. Germline lookup yields CDR1 MDHEN and CDR2 SYDVKM. The CDR3 spans 14 residues.